This paragraph reports one T cell receptor (beta chain). The record originates from a study of blood T cell repertoires in COVID-19. Whole-study context: The United States, Italy and Spain were the sources of the acute and convalescent COVID-19 samples.

Under the authors' procedure: Estimates of nucleated cell counts were drawn from the amplification of reference gene primers. Sequencing was performed with immunoSEQ multiplex PCR; in TCRdb, only in-frame clones are kept and a portion is missing. D and trimming were read from the DNA, whereas the V and J calls and clone size are those reported in that table. The sample holds 150,000 to 200,000 clones, roughly 90% seen once. This CDR3 is 15 amino acids long. Germline V lookup: CDR1 LNHDA, CDR2 SQIVND (reference sequence). The germline V and J ends were trimmed by 2 bases and 4 bases, with 12 bases remaining between them.

Material: peripheral blood. This sequence joins TRBV19 and TRBJ1-5; D might be TRBD1 (5 bases). This clonotype was sampled from a man in his sixties with acute or convalescent COVID-19. CDR3 loop: CASSILRAGNQPQHF. The DNA of the CDR3 is TGTGCCAGTAGTATACTTAGGGCAGGGAATCAGCCCCAGCATTTT.